This entry concerns a single T cell receptor (beta chain). Its antigen is undetermined. This sample is drawn from a study of vaccination effects on CD4 cells after COVID-19. The CDR3 contains 15 residues. V trimming: 1 base; J trimming: 5 bases; junction bases outside the gene matches: 4. Per the germline V gene, CDR1 is MDHEN and CDR2 is SYDVKM. Findings of the study overall: Convalescent patients in the study were few, and early post-infection timepoints were absent.

Generated by immunoSEQ multiplex PCR, the TCRdb table keeps only in-frame clones and is missing some. The sample has about 63,000 clones; approximately 71% are singletons. Sequencing was preceded by expansion of antigen-specific CD4+ T cells with viral peptide pools in the ViraFEST assay. After roughly ten days in culture, the CD4+ T cells were isolated. Neither prior SARS-CoV-2 infection nor positive nucleocapsid antibodies were present in the vaccine recipients. PBMC cultures contained two million cells per well, approximately 10 IU/ml IL-2 and around 9.9 ug/ml peptides. This clonotype was sampled from a human donor who received a COVID-19 vaccine. The sequenced sample was CD4+ T cells from PBMCs cultured with HCoV-OC43 spike peptides, obtained before COVID-19 vaccination. Subset defined: HCoV-OC43 spike overlapping peptide pool stimulation. The chain is built from TRBV28 and TRBJ2-5, with TRBD1 matching over 10 bases. The CDR3 sequence: CASSLSDRGFETQYF. CDR3 DNA: TGTGCCAGCAGTTTATCGGACAGGGGGTTTGAGACCCAGTACTTC.